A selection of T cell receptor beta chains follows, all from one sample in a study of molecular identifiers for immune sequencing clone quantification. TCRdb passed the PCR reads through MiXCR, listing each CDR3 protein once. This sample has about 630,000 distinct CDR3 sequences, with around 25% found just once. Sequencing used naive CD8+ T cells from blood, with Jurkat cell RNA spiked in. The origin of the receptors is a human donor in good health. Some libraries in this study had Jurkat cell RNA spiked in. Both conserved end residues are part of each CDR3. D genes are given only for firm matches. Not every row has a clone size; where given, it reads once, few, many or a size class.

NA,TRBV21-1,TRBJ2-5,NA,CASSKVSAGTQETQYF,TGTGCCAGCAGCAAAGTATCAGCGGGAACCCAAGAGACCCAGTACTTC
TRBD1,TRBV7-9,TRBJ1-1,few,CASSNTYRGLELYTEAFF,TGTGCCAGCAGCAATACTTACAGGGGCCTCGAATTGTACACTGAAGCTTTCTTT
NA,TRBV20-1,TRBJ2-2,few,CSALWTASNTGELFF,TGCAGTGCTCTGTGGACAGCCTCGAACACCGGGGAGCTGTTTTTT
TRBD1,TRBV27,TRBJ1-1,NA,CASSFGTGGITEAFF,TGTGCCAGCAGTTTTGGGACAGGGGGTATCACTGAAGCTTTCTTT
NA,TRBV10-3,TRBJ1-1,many,CATNPGENTEAFF,TGTGCCACGAACCCAGGGGAGAACACTGAAGCTTTCTTT
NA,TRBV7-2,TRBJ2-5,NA,CASSARPLMLSGETQYF,TGTGCCAGCAGCGCCCGACCCCTCATGCTTTCAGGAGAGACCCAGTACTTC
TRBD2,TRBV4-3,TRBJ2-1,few,CASSQDQVNYRLSGRNEQFF,TGCGCCAGCAGCCAAGATCAGGTCAACTATAGACTAAGCGGGAGGAATGAGCAGTTCTTC
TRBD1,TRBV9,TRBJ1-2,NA,CASSGTGGEHGYGYTF,TGTGCCAGCAGCGGGACAGGGGGCGAACATGGGTATGGCTACACCTTC
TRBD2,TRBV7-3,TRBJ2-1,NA,CASSLGLAGVLNEQFF,TGTGCCAGCAGTCTCGGACTAGCGGGAGTGTTGAATGAGCAGTTCTTC
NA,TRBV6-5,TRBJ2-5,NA,CASSPPWGGGETQYF,TGTGCCAGCAGCCCCCCTTGGGGGGGCGGGGAGACCCAGTACTTC
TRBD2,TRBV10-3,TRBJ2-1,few,CAINAGGNYNEQFF,TGTGCCATCAATGCGGGGGGGAACTACAATGAGCAGTTCTTC
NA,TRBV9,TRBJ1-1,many,CASSLGRGVTEAFF,TGTGCCAGCAGCCTAGGGAGAGGGGTCACTGAAGCTTTCTTT
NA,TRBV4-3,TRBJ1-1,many,CASSQTNRVGVNTEAFF,TGCGCCAGCAGCCAAACTAACAGGGTCGGGGTGAACACTGAAGCTTTCTTT
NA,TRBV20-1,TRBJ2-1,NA,CSASIRGEYNEQFF,TGCAGTGCTAGTATCCGGGGAGAATACAATGAGCAGTTCTTC
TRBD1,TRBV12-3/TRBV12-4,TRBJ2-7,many,CASSLYTRDRVDEQYF,TGTGCCAGCAGTTTATACACCAGGGACAGGGTCGATGAGCAGTACTTC
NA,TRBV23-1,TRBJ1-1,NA,CASSKVHKGPTEAFF,TGCGCCAGCAGTAAGGTTCACAAGGGACCCACTGAAGCTTTCTTT
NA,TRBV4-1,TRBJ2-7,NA,CASSQTSVRGYEQYF,TGCGCCAGCAGCCAAACGTCAGTGCGCGGTTACGAGCAGTACTTC
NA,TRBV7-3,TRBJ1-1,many,CASSFSGNTEAFF,TGTGCCAGTAGCTTTTCTGGGAACACTGAAGCTTTCTTT
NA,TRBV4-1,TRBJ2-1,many,CASSSGVLDEQFF,TGCGCCAGCAGCAGCGGAGTTTTGGATGAGCAGTTCTTC
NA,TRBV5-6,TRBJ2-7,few,CASSHHGTNYEQYF,TGTGCCAGCAGCCATCACGGGACAAACTACGAGCAGTACTTC
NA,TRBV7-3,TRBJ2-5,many,CASSLGLLGGGETQYF,TGTGCCAGCAGCCTGGGACTCCTGGGCGGTGGAGAGACCCAGTACTTC
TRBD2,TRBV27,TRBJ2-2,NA,CASIAGGPSTGELFF,TGTGCCAGCATCGCGGGGGGGCCGAGCACCGGGGAGCTGTTTTTT
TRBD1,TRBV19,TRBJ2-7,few,CASNPGTVIDEQYF,TGTGCCAGTAATCCCGGGACAGTCATCGACGAGCAGTACTTC
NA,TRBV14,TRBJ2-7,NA,CASSQRTERLHEQYF,TGTGCCAGCAGCCAACGAACGGAAAGGTTGCACGAGCAGTACTTC
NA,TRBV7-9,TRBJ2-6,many,CASSPLDGRANVLTF,TGTGCCAGCAGCCCTCTGGACGGAAGGGCCAACGTCCTGACTTTC
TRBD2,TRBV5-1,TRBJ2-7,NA,CASSLAIAGGEQYF,TGCGCCAGCAGCTTGGCCATCGCGGGGGGCGAGCAGTACTTC
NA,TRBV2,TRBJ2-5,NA,CASRTGLEAPQYF,TGTGCCAGCAGGACCGGACTCGAAGCGCCCCAGTACTTC
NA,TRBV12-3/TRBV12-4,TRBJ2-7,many,CASSLYGVSYEQYF,TGTGCCAGCAGTTTGTACGGGGTGAGCTACGAGCAGTACTTC
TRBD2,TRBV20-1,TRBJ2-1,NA,CSARVVLAGETYNEQFF,TGCAGTGCTAGAGTAGTACTAGCGGGAGAAACCTACAATGAGCAGTTCTTC
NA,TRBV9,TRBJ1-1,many,CASSAGAGSEAFF,TGTGCCAGCAGCGCAGGGGCAGGGAGTGAAGCTTTCTTT
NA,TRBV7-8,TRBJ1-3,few,CASSLVGAGNTIYF,TGTGCCAGCAGCTTAGTGGGGGCTGGAAACACCATATATTTT
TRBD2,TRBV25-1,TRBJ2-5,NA,CAGSLSGGGETQYF,TGTGCCGGCAGTCTTTCGGGGGGTGGTGAGACCCAGTACTTC
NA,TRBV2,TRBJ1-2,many,CASIGANYGYTF,TGTGCCAGCATTGGAGCAAACTATGGCTACACCTTC
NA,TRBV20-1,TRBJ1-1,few,CSASSLNTEAFF,TGCAGTGCTAGTTCTTTGAACACTGAAGCTTTCTTT
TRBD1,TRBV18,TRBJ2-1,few,CASSPGTGQSYNEQFF,TGTGCCAGCTCACCAGGGACAGGGCAATCTTACAATGAGCAGTTCTTC
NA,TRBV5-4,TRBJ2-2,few,CASSLSDNAGELFF,TGTGCCAGCAGCTTGTCGGATAACGCCGGGGAGCTGTTTTTT
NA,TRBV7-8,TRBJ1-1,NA,CASSLAFSQGRVYTEAFF,TGTGCCAGCAGCTTAGCTTTCTCGCAGGGGAGGGTGTACACTGAAGCTTTCTTT
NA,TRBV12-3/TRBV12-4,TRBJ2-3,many,CASSPTGTSLLDTQYF,TGTGCCAGCAGTCCGACAGGGACTAGTCTCTTGGATACGCAGTATTTT
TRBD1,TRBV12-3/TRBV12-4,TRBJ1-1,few,CASRRDSLMNTEAFF,TGTGCCAGCAGGCGGGACAGTCTAATGAACACTGAAGCTTTCTTT
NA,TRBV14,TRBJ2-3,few,CASSQDSGTTGTGTDTQYF,TGTGCCAGCAGCCAAGATTCAGGTACGACGGGTACCGGCACAGATACGCAGTATTTT
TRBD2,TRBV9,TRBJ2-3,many,CASSVGLASSDTQYF,TGTGCCAGCAGCGTGGGACTAGCGAGCTCAGATACGCAGTATTTT
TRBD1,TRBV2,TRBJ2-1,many,CASSPDRGGSYNEQFF,TGTGCCAGCAGTCCGGACAGGGGAGGCTCCTACAATGAGCAGTTCTTC
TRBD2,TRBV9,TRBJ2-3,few,CASSTGLAGASTDTQYF,TGTGCCAGCAGCACCGGACTAGCGGGGGCCAGCACAGATACGCAGTATTTT
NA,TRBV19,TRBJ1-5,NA,CASSTFGLLNQPQHF,TGTGCCAGTAGTACTTTCGGTCTCCTTAATCAGCCCCAGCATTTT
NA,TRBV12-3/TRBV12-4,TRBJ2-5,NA,CASSLARTKETQYF,TGTGCCAGCAGTTTAGCGAGGACAAAAGAGACCCAGTACTTC
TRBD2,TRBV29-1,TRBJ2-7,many,CSVIPLAGPYEQYF,TGCAGCGTAATACCCTTAGCGGGTCCCTACGAGCAGTACTTC
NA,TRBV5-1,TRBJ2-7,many,CASRVGDLSYEQYF,TGCGCCAGCAGGGTGGGCGACCTCTCCTACGAGCAGTACTTC
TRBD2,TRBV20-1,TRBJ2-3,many,CSASGAGVRTDTQYF,TGCAGTGCTAGCGGAGCGGGAGTGCGCACAGATACGCAGTATTTT
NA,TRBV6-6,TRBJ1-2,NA,CASSYRAANYGYTF,TGTGCCAGCAGTTATCGGGCAGCTAACTATGGCTACACCTTC
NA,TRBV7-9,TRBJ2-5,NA,CASSFRWEYQEPQYF,TGTGCCAGCAGCTTTAGGTGGGAGTACCAAGAGCCCCAGTACTTC
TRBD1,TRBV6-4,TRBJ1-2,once,CASRKQGASNYGHTF,TGTGCCAGCAGAAAACAGGGGGCGTCTAACTATGGCCACACCTTC
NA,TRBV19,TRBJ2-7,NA,CASIQGSEQYF,TGTGCCAGTATCCAGGGAAGCGAGCAGTACTTC
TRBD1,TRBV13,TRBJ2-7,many,CASSPWDRPYEQYF,TGTGCCAGCAGCCCTTGGGACAGACCCTACGAGCAGTACTTC
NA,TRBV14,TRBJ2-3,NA,CASSPWHGYTDTQYF,TGTGCCAGCAGCCCGTGGCACGGGTACACAGATACGCAGTATTTT
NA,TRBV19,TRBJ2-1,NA,CASSISRTLPYNEQFF,TGTGCCAGTAGTATAAGTAGAACCCTTCCCTACAATGAGCAGTTCTTC
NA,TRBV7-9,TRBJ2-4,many,CASSPTGQSKNIQYF,TGTGCCAGCAGCCCAACGGGGCAGTCCAAAAACATTCAGTACTTC
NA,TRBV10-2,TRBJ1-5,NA,CASSDLGNNQPQHF,TGCGCCAGCAGTGACTTAGGGAACAATCAGCCCCAGCATTTT
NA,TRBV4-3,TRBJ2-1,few,CASSQDETSYNEQFF,TGCGCCAGCAGCCAAGATGAGACCTCCTACAATGAGCAGTTCTTC
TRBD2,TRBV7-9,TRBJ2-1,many,CASSSTSGPGDEQFF,TGTGCCAGCAGCTCTACTAGCGGGCCAGGCGATGAGCAGTTCTTC